The rows below give T cell receptor beta chains drawn from one sample of a study of vaccination effects on CD4 cells after COVID-19. For these receptors, no antigen is known. Data came from immunoSEQ multiplex PCR; TCRdb stores just in-frame clones and leaves some out. The sample lists 30,000 or so clones, over 55% occurring once. The sample was CD4+ T cells from PBMCs cultured with HCoV-NL63 spike peptides, taken after COVID-19 vaccination. The receptors stem from a human donor who received a COVID-19 vaccine. Each CDR3 is given with its conserved first and last residue. D genes are given only for firm matches. Where a row states a size, it is once, few, many or the class of an expanded clone; other rows omit it.

abundance: NA; j_gene: TRBJ1-5; d_gene: NA; v_gene: TRBV10-3; CDR3aa: CAISGSDQPQHF; CDR3nt: TGTGCCATCAGTGGGAGCGATCAGCCCCAGCATTTT
abundance: NA; j_gene: TRBJ2-5; d_gene: NA; v_gene: TRBV7-2; CDR3aa: CASSLQETQYF; CDR3nt: TGTGCCAGCAGCTTACAAGAGACCCAGTACTTC
abundance: NA; j_gene: TRBJ1-6; d_gene: NA; v_gene: TRBV28; CDR3aa: CASSVLWGISNSPLHF; CDR3nt: TGTGCCAGCAGCGTCCTTTGGGGGATAAGTAATTCACCCCTCCACTTT
abundance: few; j_gene: TRBJ2-1; d_gene: NA; v_gene: TRBV23-1; CDR3aa: CASLGLARGGNEQFF; CDR3nt: TGCGCCAGTCTTGGGCTAGCGCGAGGGGGCAATGAGCAGTTCTTC
abundance: few; j_gene: TRBJ2-2; d_gene: TRBD1; v_gene: TRBV4-2; CDR3aa: CASSQDLGQGATGELFF; CDR3nt: TGTGCCAGCAGCCAAGACTTAGGACAGGGGGCCACCGGGGAGCTGTTTTTT
abundance: NA; j_gene: TRBJ2-2; d_gene: TRBD2; v_gene: TRBV5-1; CDR3aa: CASSLTSGRAGTGELFF; CDR3nt: TGCGCCAGCAGCTTGACTAGCGGGAGGGCAGGTACCGGGGAGCTGTTTTTT
abundance: NA; j_gene: TRBJ2-7; d_gene: TRBD2; v_gene: TRBV7-6; CDR3aa: CASSFSLAGSYEQYF; CDR3nt: TGTGCCAGCAGCTTTAGTTTAGCGGGCTCCTACGAGCAGTACTTC
abundance: NA; j_gene: TRBJ2-2; d_gene: NA; v_gene: TRBV2; CDR3aa: CASSARGTIIVGELFF; CDR3nt: TGTGCCAGCAGTGCTCGGGGAACGATTATTGTCGGGGAGCTGTTTTTT
abundance: NA; j_gene: TRBJ1-6; d_gene: TRBD1; v_gene: TRBV19; CDR3aa: CASSLRGPGDSPLHF; CDR3nt: TGTGCCAGTAGTCTCAGGGGGCCCGGGGATTCACCCCTCCACTTT
abundance: NA; j_gene: TRBJ1-1; d_gene: NA; v_gene: TRBV7-9; CDR3aa: CASSLVGNTEAFF; CDR3nt: TGTGCCAGCAGCTTAGTAGGGAACACTGAAGCTTTCTTT